This TCR beta chain was found in a study of T cells in women clearing cervical HPV infection. General study findings and limits: Repertoire richness, not evenness, was significantly elevated in CIN3+ cases versus controls. Cases and controls were distinguished at AUC 0.83 by richness and V genes.

A remark on this clone: Its antigen remains unknown. The DNA ends 3 residues before the CDR3 does, and the rest of the CDR3 is filled in from the germline J gene.

The assay was immunoSEQ multiplex PCR, and TCRdb's table has in-frame clones only and misses some. This sample lists approximately 41,000 clones; its ten largest clones have 7.6%. Germline lookup yields CDR1 SEHNR and CDR2 FQNEAQ (reference sequence). The germline V and J ends were trimmed by 5 bases and 1 base, with 12 bases remaining between them. CDR3 length: 14 residues. The chain is built from TRBV7-9 and TRBJ2-7, with D possibly being TRBD2 (5 bases). The specimen was blood buffy coat. This sequence originates from a woman aged 18 to 75 with a cervical HPV16 infection that either progressed to CIN3+ or cleared (not recorded which). This chain's CDR3 is CASSPPGLSYEQYF. Incomplete CDR3 DNA: TGTGCCAGCAGCCCCCCTGGACTGTCCTACGAG. Filled out from reference TRBV7-9 and TRBJ2-7, the complete variable domain reads DTGVSQNPRHKITKRGQNVTFRCDPISEHNRLYWYRQTLGQGPEFLTYFQNEAQLEKSRLLSDRFSAERPKGSFSTLEIQRTEQGDSAMYLCASSPPGLSYEQYFGPGTRLTVT.